This TCR beta chain originates from a study of cytomegalovirus exposure and HLA in healthy donors. Study-wide results and limits: TCR beta sequences reportedly predicted most subjects' HLA-A and HLA-B alleles accurately.

From germline, CDR1 is MNHEY and CDR2 SVGAGI. The J segment lost 6 bases and the V segment lost 2 bases, leaving 5 bases of the junction unmatched. The CDR3 is 14 amino acids. Worth noting for this clone: Antigen specificity is unknown.

Primers for the PCR totalled 60 Vbeta and 13 Jbeta. The data were produced by immunoSEQ multiplex PCR, yet TCRdb's version contains in-frame clones alone and is incomplete. The sample yields some 190,000 clones, about nine tenths seen once. The receptor was derived from a man aged 25-40 years in good health and CMV-seronegative. This chain uses TRBV6-5 with TRBJ2-3; TRBD2 agrees at 7 bases. Source material: PBMCs. CDR3: CASSYDLADDTQYF. The CDR3 bases are TGTGCCAGCAGTTACGATCTAGCGGACGATACGCAGTATTTT.